The 22 T cell receptor beta chains reported below all come from one sample, sequenced in a study of blood T cell repertoires in COVID-19. Sequencing used immunoSEQ multiplex PCR; TCRdb keeps in-frame clones, though not all of them. The table lists hundreds of thousands of clones, roughly 84% of them singletons. Sequencing input: peripheral blood. These receptors came from a middle-aged woman who had recovered from COVID-19.

The V gene is TRBV27, the J gene TRBJ1-2; 9 nucleotides line up with TRBD1. V shed 0 bases, J shed 1 base, and the junction held 12 bases outside the gene matches. The V gene's germline CDR1 is MNHEY and CDR2 SMNVEV (reference sequence). This CDR3 has 19 residues. CDR3 in DNA: TGTGCCAGCAGTTTATCGAGACCCAGCCGGGACAGGGATAACTATGGCTACACCTTC. Encoded protein: CASSLSRPSRDRDNYGYTF.

The chain recombines TRBV6-5 with TRBJ1-5, with 7 bases fitting TRBD1. Germline lookup yields CDR1 MNHEY and CDR2 SVGAGI. The CDR3 loop spans 14 amino acids. The trim removed 6 bases at V and 3 bases at J, leaving 5 bases unmatched. The CDR3 nucleotides are TGTGCCAGCAGAGGGACAGCGACCAATCAGCCCCAGCATTTT. Protein: CASRGTATNQPQHF.

This clone was found once. The chain combines TRBV7-9 with TRBJ2-7; D not resolved. CDR1 and CDR2 from the germline V gene are SEHNR and FQNEAQ (reference sequence). This CDR3 is 15 amino acids long. V was shortened by 4 bases and J by 0 bases, with 13 bases between the two germline ends. This CDR3 reads CASSSTLKNSYEQYF. CDR3 nucleotides: TGTGCCAGCAGCTCCACCCTAAAGAACTCCTACGAGCAGTACTTC.

The chain is built from TRBV28 and TRBJ1-2; D remains ambiguous. Germline lookup yields CDR1 MDHEN and CDR2 SYDVKM. V was trimmed by 2 bases and J by 4 bases, leaving 5 bases between them. The CDR3 loop spans 12 amino acids. CDR3 loop: CASSLASYGYTF. The CDR3 nucleotides are TGTGCCAGCAGTTTAGCGTCCTATGGCTACACCTTC.

This sequence joins TRBV7-2 and TRBJ2-2; 11 bases agree with TRBD1. This CDR3 is 15 amino acids long. J lost 6 bases, V lost 6 bases, and 6 bases had no gene match. Germline V gives CDR1 SGHTA, CDR2 FQGNSA. Here the CDR3 reads CASRGGTGGPGELFF. In DNA, the CDR3 is TGTGCCAGCAGGGGAGGGACAGGGGGTCCCGGGGAGCTGTTTTTT.

The chain employs TRBV11-3 and TRBJ2-7, with D possibly matching TRBD2 (6 bases). V was pared by 3 bases and J by 3 bases, with 12 bases between. The CDR3 runs 14 residues. The germline V gene encodes CDR1 SGHNT and CDR2 YENEEA. The CDR3 nucleotides are TGTGCCAGCAGCTTGGTAGCGGAGGACTACGAGCAGTACTTC. Translating gives CASSLVAEDYEQYF.

The chain is built from TRBV7-3 and TRBJ1-1, with D maybe TRBD1 (5 bases). CDR1 SGHTA and CDR2 FQGTGA come from the germline V gene. Trimming left V 2 bases short and J 4 bases short, with 14 bases between. This CDR3 is 15 amino acids long. In nucleotides, the CDR3 is TGTGCCAGCAGCTTAGACCCCCAGGGAGGCACTGAAGCTTTCTTT. Protein product: CASSLDPQGGTEAFF.

The gene calls are TRBV24-1 and TRBJ2-7; TRBD1 matches at 12 bases. V dropped 3 bases and J dropped 7; count of bases not matched to a gene: 6. Per the germline V gene, CDR1 is KGHDR and CDR2 is SFDVKD. The CDR3 has 15 amino acids. The CDR3 DNA reads as TGTGCCACCAGTGATGGGGGACAGGGGGCGCGGGAGCAGTACTTC. It is translated as CATSDGGQGAREQYF.

This clone was counted a single time. The gene calls are TRBV19 and TRBJ2-1, with TRBD2 matching 9 bases. The CDR3 sequence is 13 residues long. Germline lookup yields CDR1 LNHDA and CDR2 SQIVND (reference sequence). V was clipped by 8 bases and J by 7 bases; unmatched bases: 6. CDR3 protein: CASSSGGTNEQFF. CDR3 sequence (DNA): TGTGCCAGTTCGAGCGGGGGGACTAATGAGCAGTTCTTC.

The V call is TRBV30, the J call TRBJ2-5; D may be TRBD2 (5 bases). This CDR3 contains 12 residues. Germline CDR1 reads GTSNPN; CDR2 reads SVGIG (reference sequence). V was trimmed by 2 bases and J by 5 bases, leaving 9 bases between them. For the CDR3, the DNA is TGTGCCTGGAGTAGGAGCGGTGAGACCCAGTACTTC. As protein: CAWSRSGETQYF.

With respect to this clone: This same CDR3 is encoded by further DNA sequences in the sample. The chain has TRBV6-5 and TRBJ2-5; D is undetermined. The CDR3 is made up of 13 amino acids. Germline CDR1 MNHEY, CDR2 SVGAGI. V lost 2 bases and J 3 bases, leaving 7 bases between the germline ends. CDR3 amino acids: CASSYLGEETQYF. The CDR3 bases are TGTGCCAGCAGTTACCTCGGAGAAGAGACCCAGTACTTC.

V gene TRBV5-1 combines with J gene TRBJ1-4; the D is unclear. From germline, CDR1 is SGHRS and CDR2 YFSETQ. The V end lost 1 base, the J end lost 4 bases, and 11 bases lay between the germline ends. The CDR3 contains 15 residues. This CDR3 reads CASSLYAGRNEKLFF. The CDR3 DNA reads TGCGCCAGCAGCTTGTATGCAGGCCGTAATGAAAAACTGTTTTTT. Combining the CDR3 with reference TRBV5-1 and TRBJ1-4 gives the whole variable domain KAGVTQTPRYLIKTRGQQVTLSCSPISGHRSVSWYQQTPGQGLQFLFEYFSETQRNKGNFPGRFSGRQFSNSRSEMNVSTLELGDSALYLCASSLYAGRNEKLFFGSGTQLSVL.

This chain links TRBV5-4 with TRBJ1-1; a possible D gene is TRBD1 (5 bases). Germline values: CDR1 SGHNT, CDR2 YYREEE (reference sequence). The CDR3 has 14 amino acids. Trimming removed 4 bases at V and 1 base at J, with 11 bases between. In DNA form, the CDR3 reads TGTGCCAGCAGCAGACCCGGGGGGAACACTGAAGCTTTCTTT. Translating gives CASSRPGGNTEAFF.

This clone was seen a handful of times. The chain is built from TRBV5-6 and TRBJ2-7; the match to TRBD1 covers 8 bases. The CDR3 has 16 amino acids. V shed 0 bases, J shed 3 bases, and the junction held 8 bases outside the gene matches. Germline loops: CDR1 SGHDT, CDR2 YYEEEE. CDR3 coding DNA: TGTGCCAGCAGCTTGGACAGGGGGGACGTTATCTACGAGCAGTACTTC. Its protein product is CASSLDRGDVIYEQYF.

The chain is built from TRBV19 and TRBJ2-1, with 7 bases lining up with TRBD2. The CDR3 totals 14 residues. V dropped 6 bases and J dropped 5; count of bases not matched to a gene: 7. Looked up from germline, CDR1 is LNHDA and CDR2 is SQIVND (reference sequence). The CDR3 DNA is TGTGCCAGTAGGCTAGCGGACCTTAACAATGAGCAGTTCTTC. Amino acids: CASRLADLNNEQFF.

The rearrangement links TRBV7-9 to TRBJ2-2; 10 bases line up with TRBD2. The CDR3 is made up of 16 amino acids. J gave up 6 bases and V 4 bases, and 8 bases lay outside the gene matches. Germline assignment: CDR1 SEHNR and CDR2 FQNEAQ (reference sequence). CDR3 nucleotide sequence: TGTGCCAGCAGCTCCCCTTTAGCGGGGGGCGCCGGGGAGCTGTTTTTT. Its translation: CASSSPLAGGAGELFF.

This chain uses TRBV18 with TRBJ1-2, with D possibly TRBD1 on 6 matching bases. This CDR3 comprises 13 residues. The germline V and J ends were trimmed by 5 bases and 3 bases, with 10 bases remaining between them. Germline CDR1 reads KGHSH; CDR2 reads LQKENI. CDR3 coding DNA: TGTGCCAGCTCAAGGACAGCAGACTATGGCTACACCTTC. This translates into CASSRTADYGYTF. The whole variable domain, filled in from reference TRBV18 and TRBJ1-2, reads NAGVMQNPRHLVRRRGQEARLRCSPMKGHSHVYWYRQLPEEGLKFMVYLQKENIIDESGMPKERFSAEFPKEGPSILRIQQVVRGDSAAYFCASSRTADYGYTFGSGTRLTVV.

This chain connects TRBV19 to TRBJ1-4; tentatively, D is TRBD1 (5 bases). The CDR3 has 15 amino acids. Germline V gene sequence: CDR1 LNHDA, CDR2 SQIVND (reference sequence). V was pared by 2 bases and J by 6 bases, with 13 bases between. CDR3 sequence reads: CASSIQGQSYEKLFF. The CDR3 bases are TGTGCCAGTAGTATACAGGGCCAGAGCTATGAAAAACTGTTTTTT.

The DNA for the CDR3 is TGTGCCAGCAGACGACAGGACGGGATTAATGAAAAACTGTTTTTT. Its translation is CASRRQDGINEKLFF. The J gene is TRBJ1-4, the V gene TRBV7-2, with a weak D call TRBD1 (6 bases). The CDR3 has 15 amino acids. CDR1 is SGHTA, CDR2 FQGNSA, per germline. The V gene lost 6 bases and the J gene lost 4 bases, with 15 bases spanning the gap.

V gene TRBV18 combines with J gene TRBJ2-1, with TRBD2 identical over 7 bases. Germline CDR1 and CDR2: KGHSH and LQKENI. The CDR3 is 15 amino acids. The V segment lost 4 bases and the J segment 5 bases; nucleotides outside the gene matches: 8. The CDR3: CASSREGRPDNEQFF. The DNA for the CDR3 is TGTGCCAGCTCACGGGAGGGGCGCCCGGACAATGAGCAGTTCTTC.

The J gene is TRBJ1-6, the V gene TRBV30; 10 nucleotides match TRBD1. V lost 2 bases and J lost 8; bases outside the gene matches: 9. The CDR3 is made up of 16 amino acids. Germline lookup yields CDR1 GTSNPN and CDR2 SVGIG (reference sequence). CDR3: CAWSPRDRGLYSPLHF. The CDR3 coding sequence is TGTGCCTGGAGTCCGAGGGACAGGGGACTTTATTCACCCCTCCACTTT.

The chain carries TRBV7-2 and TRBJ1-2; a possible D gene is TRBD1 (5 bases). This CDR3 is built from 14 residues. Germline V CDR1 and CDR2: SGHTA, FQGNSA. V lost 1 base to trimming and J lost 0 bases, with 6 bases between them. The CDR3 protein is CASSLGTSNYGYTF. The CDR3 bases are TGTGCCAGCAGCTTAGGGACATCTAACTATGGCTACACCTTC.